This TCR beta chain was captured in a study of blood T cell repertoires in COVID-19. The CDR3 is 13 residues long. The V end lost 5 bases, the J end lost 5 bases, and 9 bases lay between the germline ends. Germline CDR1 is MNHEY and CDR2 is SVGAGI. This clone appeared a few times. Libraries were prepared by immunoSEQ multiplex PCR; TCRdb keeps only in-frame clonotypes and omits some of them. There are some 190,000 clones in the sample; 88% occur only once, and roughly 4.7% lies in the top ten. The V call is TRBV6-5, the J call TRBJ2-2; a possible D gene is TRBD1 (5 bases). Input material: peripheral blood. This receptor was obtained from a human donor in a cohort sampled during active COVID-19. The CDR3 here is CASSTDITGELFF. CDR3 bases: TGTGCCAGCAGTACGGACATTACCGGGGAGCTGTTTTTT.